This is a list of T cell receptor beta chains from one sample in a study of CD8+CD57+ T cells in acquired aplastic anemia. TCRdb ran MiXCR on the reads and lists one entry per CDR3 protein. The sample has approximately 470,000 distinct CDR3 sequences, around a third seen once; the top ten hold less than 0.85%. Sequencing was done on a sample of sorted CD4+, CD8+, or CD8+CD57+ T cells (not recorded which) from PBMCs. The receptors shown here come from a human donor with aplastic anemia. CDR3s include the opening cysteine and the closing phenylalanine or tryptophan. Each record gives: D gene, V gene, clone size, J gene, CDR3 DNA, CDR3 protein. D genes are given only for firm matches. Rows may omit the clone size; those that give it use once, few, many or a size class.

d_call: TRBD1
v_call: TRBV11-2
clone_size: -
j_call: TRBJ1-1
cdr3_nt: TGTGTCAGCAGCCGGGACAGGGGCACTGAAGCTTTCTTT
cdr3_aa: CVSSRDRGTEAFF

d_call: -
v_call: TRBV10-3
clone_size: -
j_call: TRBJ1-6
cdr3_nt: TGTGCCATCAGTGAGTCGTTGACCCGGTTGGAATCACCCCTCCACTTT
cdr3_aa: CAISESLTRLESPLHF

d_call: -
v_call: TRBV10-3
clone_size: -
j_call: TRBJ1-2
cdr3_nt: TGTGCCAGCAGCCTAGACAGTCTCCATGGCTACACCTTC
cdr3_aa: CASSLDSLHGYTF

d_call: -
v_call: TRBV9
clone_size: few
j_call: TRBJ2-1
cdr3_nt: TGTGCCAGCAGCTTGGCAGGGTATGGTGAGCAGTTCTTC
cdr3_aa: CASSLAGYGEQFF

d_call: -
v_call: TRBV12-3/TRBV12-4
clone_size: -
j_call: TRBJ2-6
cdr3_nt: TGTGCCAGCAGTTTCAGGAGGGGGTTAGGTTTAGGGGCCAACGTCCTGACTTTC
cdr3_aa: CASSFRRGLGLGANVLTF

d_call: TRBD2
v_call: TRBV27
clone_size: -
j_call: TRBJ2-3
cdr3_nt: TGTGCCAGCATGCCGTTTAGCGGGTACAGCACAGATACGCAGTATTTT
cdr3_aa: CASMPFSGYSTDTQYF

d_call: -
v_call: TRBV9
clone_size: -
j_call: TRBJ2-3
cdr3_nt: TGTGCCAGCAGCGTAGAAAGCCTCGGTTCAGATACGCAGTATTTT
cdr3_aa: CASSVESLGSDTQYF

d_call: -
v_call: TRBV25-1
clone_size: once
j_call: TRBJ2-7
cdr3_nt: TGTGCCAGCATTCCCACAGGGCCTGTGGTCGAGCAGTGCTTC
cdr3_aa: CASIPTGPVVEQCF

d_call: TRBD2
v_call: TRBV20-1
clone_size: -
j_call: TRBJ2-3
cdr3_nt: TGCAGTGCTAGTGGGGCCAGCGGGGGCAGCACAGATACGCAGTATTTT
cdr3_aa: CSASGASGGSTDTQYF

d_call: -
v_call: TRBV7-2
clone_size: -
j_call: TRBJ2-5
cdr3_nt: TGTGCCAGCAGGGACGTTGAGAGCCAGTACTTC
cdr3_aa: CASRDVESQYF

d_call: -
v_call: TRBV30
clone_size: -
j_call: TRBJ1-3
cdr3_nt: TGTGCCTGGAGTGTATCGGGAGGATTAGGAAACACCATATATTTT
cdr3_aa: CAWSVSGGLGNTIYF

d_call: -
v_call: TRBV7-8
clone_size: -
j_call: TRBJ1-1
cdr3_nt: TGTGCCAGCAGCTTGGTTCTCGGGAACACTGAAGCTTTCTTT
cdr3_aa: CASSLVLGNTEAFF

d_call: TRBD1
v_call: TRBV29-1
clone_size: -
j_call: TRBJ1-2
cdr3_nt: TGCAGTGCTCGGACAGGCGGTCTTTCCTTC
cdr3_aa: CSARTGGLSF

d_call: TRBD2
v_call: TRBV10-1
clone_size: -
j_call: TRBJ2-7
cdr3_nt: TGCGCCAGCAGTGATACCGGACTAGCGGGAGATGAGCAGTACTTC
cdr3_aa: CASSDTGLAGDEQYF

d_call: TRBD2
v_call: TRBV11-2
clone_size: many
j_call: TRBJ2-7
cdr3_nt: TGTGCCAGCAGCCGTGGGACTAGCGGGGCAGGCTCCTACGAGCAGTACTTC
cdr3_aa: CASSRGTSGAGSYEQYF

d_call: -
v_call: TRBV19
clone_size: -
j_call: TRBJ1-5
cdr3_nt: TGTGCCTGGTCTCTGTCCCCAGGAGGCAATCAGCCCCAGCATTTT
cdr3_aa: CAWSLSPGGNQPQHF

d_call: -
v_call: TRBV9
clone_size: -
j_call: TRBJ1-4
cdr3_nt: TGTGCCAGCAGCGCCGTTGGGGGATCTGAAAAACTGTTTTTT
cdr3_aa: CASSAVGGSEKLFF

d_call: -
v_call: TRBV12-3/TRBV12-4
clone_size: few
j_call: TRBJ1-6
cdr3_nt: TGTGCCAGCAGTTTTGGGATCTTGGTAGGGATCAATTCACCCCTCCACTTT
cdr3_aa: CASSFGILVGINSPLHF